These 25 T cell receptor beta chains share one sample of origin, sequenced in a study of identifying expanded T cells in peripheral blood. Repertoires were generated with immunoSEQ multiplex PCR, while TCRdb's copy carries only in-frame clones and drops some. This table holds tens of thousands of clones, 70% to 90% found once. The sample was blood. The receptors derive from a person aged 18 to 75 in good health.

This sequence joins TRBV10-3 and TRBJ1-2; possible D gene TRBD1, 5 bases. V dropped 8 bases and J dropped 5 bases, with 9 bases sitting between them. The CDR3 sequence is 11 residues long. From germline, CDR1 is ENHRY and CDR2 SYGVKD. The CDR3 nucleotides are TGTGCCATCGATGGGGGATATGGCTACACCTTC. Amino acids: CAIDGGYGYTF.

This chain uses TRBV11-2 with TRBJ2-3; D is possibly TRBD2 (5 bases). With 5 bases removed from V and 9 bases from J, the gap between germline ends came to 21 bases. The CDR3 totals 15 residues. Germline lookup yields CDR1 SGHAT and CDR2 FQNNGV. The CDR3 DNA reads as TGTGCCAGCAGCCCCCCTGGTTCCGGGATGGGGACGCAGTATTTT. Translation: CASSPPGSGMGTQYF. Filled out from reference TRBV11-2 and TRBJ2-3, the complete variable domain reads EAGVAQSPRYKIIEKRQSVAFWCNPISGHATLYWYQQILGQGPKLLIQFQNNGVVDDSQLPKDRFSAERLKGVDSTLKIQPAKLEDSAVYLCASSPPGSGMGTQYFGPGTRLTVL.

The chain is built from TRBV19 and TRBJ2-1, with TRBD1 matching over 8 bases. The CDR3 contains 16 residues. Trimming took 5 bases from V and 3 from J; bases not matched to a gene: 9. Per germline, CDR1 LNHDA and CDR2 SQIVND (reference sequence). In nucleotides, the CDR3 is TGTGCCAGTAGTCCTCTTCAGGACAGGGTCTACAATGAGCAGTTCTTC. Protein sequence: CASSPLQDRVYNEQFF.

V usage is TRBV25-1 and J usage is TRBJ1-2; TRBD1 might be the D (6 bases). Per the germline V gene, CDR1 is MGHDK and CDR2 is SYGVNS. V was clipped by 1 base and J by 2 bases, with 8 bases between them. The CDR3 consists of 14 residues. The CDR3 coding sequence is TGTGCCAGCAGTGAATCAGACAGGAACTATGGCTACACCTTC. Translation: CASSESDRNYGYTF.

This clone was seen a single time. This sequence joins TRBV14 and TRBJ2-5; D ambiguous. Germline CDR1 reads SGHDN; CDR2 reads FVKESK. V was clipped by 1 base and J by 1 base, with 10 bases between them. There are 15 residues in the CDR3. Here the CDR3 DNA reads TGTGCCAGCAGCCAAGTCGCGGCACTCCAAGAGACCCAGTACTTC. It encodes CASSQVAALQETQYF.

The chain links TRBV30 to TRBJ2-5; unclear D gene. The germline CDR1 and CDR2 sequences are GTSNPN and SVGIG (reference sequence). V dropped 1 base and J dropped 5 bases, with 5 bases sitting between them. The CDR3 covers 11 residues. CDR3 sequence (DNA): TGTGCCTGGAGTGGTAGGGAGACCCAGTACTTC. Translating it yields CAWSGRETQYF. Full variable domain (missing parts from reference TRBV30 and TRBJ2-5): SQTIHQWPATLVQPVGSPLSLECTVEGTSNPNLYWYRQAAGRGLQLLFYSVGIGQISSEVPQNLSASRPQDRQFILSSKKLLLSDSGFYLCAWSGRETQYFGPGTRLLVL.

The chain couples TRBV6-6 to TRBJ1-1; TRBD1 might be the D (6 bases). V was trimmed by 6 bases and J by 0 bases, leaving 14 bases between them. The CDR3 is made up of 15 amino acids. CDR1 is MNHNY and CDR2 is SVGAGI in the germline V gene (reference sequence). The CDR3 here is CASRPSDRLNTEAFF. The CDR3 coding sequence is TGTGCCAGCAGACCCTCGGACAGACTGAACACTGAAGCTTTCTTT.

The chain combines TRBV18 with TRBJ2-2, with TRBD2 matching over 11 bases. This CDR3 contains 16 residues. The germline CDR1 and CDR2 sequences are KGHSH and LQKENI. V shed 6 bases, J shed 5 bases, and the junction held 8 bases outside the gene matches. In DNA, the CDR3 is TGTGCCAGCTCCCCCCCGGGACTAGCGGCAACCGGGGAGCTGTTTTTT. It yields the protein CASSPPGLAATGELFF. Looking up the rest from reference TRBV18 and TRBJ2-2 gives the full variable domain: NAGVMQNPRHLVRRRGQEARLRCSPMKGHSHVYWYRQLPEEGLKFMVYLQKENIIDESGMPKERFSAEFPKEGPSILRIQQVVRGDSAAYFCASSPPGLAATGELFFGEGSRLTVL.

Written as DNA, the CDR3 is TGTGCCAGCAATACCCCCGGGTACGAGCAGTACTTC. It translates to CASNTPGYEQYF. V and J are TRBV6-6 and TRBJ2-7; D is unclear. CDR3 length equals 12 residues. The V end was cut by 7 bases, the J end by 4 bases, with 11 bases between. CDR1 is MNHNY, CDR2 SVGAGI, per germline (reference sequence).

The chain combines TRBV18 with TRBJ2-7; D uncertain. The CDR3 spans 14 residues. Germline V gene data show CDR1 as KGHSH and CDR2 as LQKENI. Trimming shortened V by 2 bases and J by 3 bases, and 11 bases separated the two germline ends. The CDR3 reads CASSPGLSGYEQYF. The CDR3 nucleotides read TGTGCCAGCTCACCAGGGTTGTCGGGCTACGAGCAGTACTTC.

The chain couples TRBV9 to TRBJ2-3, with D tentatively TRBD2 (6 bases). With 0 bases removed from V and 2 bases from J, the gap between germline ends came to 10 bases. Per the germline V gene, CDR1 is SGDLS and CDR2 is YYNGEE. The CDR3 extends over 15 amino acids. The CDR3 nucleotides are TGTGCCAGCAGCGTAGGGGGGGATTTCACAGATACGCAGTATTTT. The encoded protein is CASSVGGDFTDTQYF.

The chain recombines TRBV18 with TRBJ2-5; D is possibly TRBD2 (6 bases). The CDR3 has 14 residues. V shed 3 bases and J shed 5 bases, with 13 bases lying between them. The germline CDR1 and CDR2 sequences are KGHSH and LQKENI. Here the CDR3 reads CASSPTGVGETQYF. The DNA for the CDR3 is TGTGCCAGCTCACCCACGGGAGTGGGGGAGACCCAGTACTTC.

This clone came up once. V gene TRBV27 combines with J gene TRBJ1-1, with 7 positions matching TRBD1. This CDR3 spans 14 amino acids. With 4 bases clipped from V and 4 bases from J, the junction kept 6 bases outside the gene matches. CDR1 MNHEY and CDR2 SMNVEV come from the germline V gene (reference sequence). The DNA for the CDR3 is TGTGCCAGCAGTTCGGGACAGAAGCGCACTGAAGCTTTCTTT. As protein: CASSSGQKRTEAFF.

The rearrangement links TRBV29-1 to TRBJ1-1; D not certain. The CDR3 spans 13 residues. Germline CDR1 SQVTM, CDR2 ANQGSEA. V gave up 5 bases and J gave up 0 bases, with 10 bases separating them. CDR3 sequence reads: CSVSRIMNTEAFF. CDR3 in DNA: TGCAGCGTTAGTAGGATTATGAACACTGAAGCTTTCTTT.

This sequence joins TRBV7-6 and TRBJ2-1; TRBD2 is a possible D gene (6 bases). CDR1 and CDR2 (germline): SGHVS, FNYEAQ. The ends were cut back, 5 bases at V and 7 bases at J, with 15 bases in the middle. The CDR3 spans 14 residues. This CDR3 is CASSHPGEGNEQFF. Written as DNA, the CDR3 is TGTGCCAGCAGCCATCCGGGGGAAGGTAATGAGCAGTTCTTC. Combining the CDR3 with reference TRBV7-6 and TRBJ2-1 gives the whole variable domain GAGVSQSPRYKVTKRGQDVALRCDPISGHVSLYWYRQALGQGPEFLTYFNYEAQQDKSGLPNDRFSAERPEGSISTLTIQRTEQRDSAMYRCASSHPGEGNEQFFGPGTRLTVL.

The chain uses TRBV2 and TRBJ2-7; a possible D gene is TRBD1 (6 bases). V lost 6 bases, J lost 3 bases, and 21 bases lay in between. The germline gives CDR1 SNHLY, CDR2 FYNNEI. The CDR3 runs to 16 residues. The CDR3 region has the DNA TGTGCCAGCAGGGGAAGGGACATGCAACTTTTCTACGAGCAGTACTTC. This gives the protein CASRGRDMQLFYEQYF.

The V and J genes are TRBV5-6 and TRBJ2-2; possible D gene TRBD2, 6 bases. V was cut by 1 base and J by 2 bases, with 12 bases left in between. Looked up from germline, CDR1 is SGHDT and CDR2 is YYEEEE. The length of the CDR3 is 16 residues. The CDR3 DNA follows: TGTGCCAGCAGCTTGCGTGTAGCGGTTAACACCGGGGAGCTGTTTTTT. This translates into CASSLRVAVNTGELFF.

The chain combines TRBV7-2 with TRBJ1-2; a weak D match, TRBD1 (6 bases). The CDR3 covers 13 residues. Trimming left V 2 bases short and J 4 bases short, with 8 bases between. Germline CDR1 is SGHTA and CDR2 is FQGNSA. The CDR3 DNA reads TGTGCCAGCAGCTTACTGGGGGCCTATGGCTACACCTTC. The encoded protein is CASSLLGAYGYTF.

V and J are TRBV5-5 and TRBJ2-1; D not resolved. V lost 4 bases and J 7 bases, leaving 18 bases between the germline ends. Germline CDR1 and CDR2: SGHKS and YYEKEE (reference sequence). The CDR3 sequence is 15 residues long. The CDR3 here is CASSPKLSRSNEQFF. The CDR3 DNA reads TGTGCCAGCAGCCCGAAGCTGAGTCGGAGTAATGAGCAGTTCTTC.

The gene calls are TRBV11-2 and TRBJ2-5; no definite D call. V lost 1 base and J lost 5, with 8 bases in between. CDR3 length: 13 amino acids. Germline-derived CDR1 and CDR2 are SGHAT and FQNNGV. The CDR3 spells CASSLAFVETQYF. The CDR3 DNA follows: TGTGCCAGCAGCTTAGCTTTTGTGGAGACCCAGTACTTC.

As regards this clone: An end of the junction does not agree with germline; a read error may underlie this. This specimen includes other DNA sequences encoding the same CDR3. This chain connects TRBV15 to TRBJ1-3; D not resolved. CDR1 LNHNV and CDR2 YYDKDF come from the germline V gene (reference sequence). The CDR3 consists of 14 residues. The CDR3 bases are TGTGCCACCAGCACGGCAGTCCCTGGAAACACTATATATTTT. It is translated as CATSTAVPGNTIYF.

The rearrangement uses TRBV7-2 and TRBJ1-5; the D gene is possibly TRBD1 (5 bases). Germline loops: CDR1 SGHTA, CDR2 FQGNSA. V was shortened by 5 bases and J by 3 bases, with 14 bases between the two germline ends. CDR3 length: 15 residues. This CDR3 is CASSKGTRTNQPQHF. The DNA for the CDR3 is TGTGCCAGCAGCAAAGGGACCCGGACCAATCAGCCCCAGCATTTT.

This clone was seen a handful of times. The chain joins TRBV7-6 to TRBJ1-2; D remains unclear. From germline, CDR1 is SGHVS and CDR2 FNYEAQ. Trimming pared 4 bases from V and 3 bases from J, leaving 6 bases between. The length of the CDR3 is 12 residues. The CDR3 region is CASSSNHYGYTF. The CDR3 nucleotides read TGTGCCAGCAGCTCTAACCACTATGGCTACACCTTC.

This chain uses TRBV6-5 with TRBJ1-1; D gene unclear. The CDR3 sequence is 12 residues long. Germline-derived CDR1 and CDR2 are MNHEY and SVGAGI. Trimming took off 6 bases at V and 4 bases at J, with 9 bases between the two ends. In DNA form, the CDR3 reads TGTGCCAGCAGGAGTGTGGGCACTGAAGCTTTCTTT. Translated: CASRSVGTEAFF.

The chain carries TRBV6-5 and TRBJ1-2; D might be TRBD1 (5 bases). In germline, CDR1 is MNHEY, CDR2 SVGAGI. Trimming shortened V by 0 bases and J by 7 bases, and 12 bases separated the two germline ends. The CDR3 has 14 amino acids. The CDR3 is CASSYSGDVGGYTF. The CDR3 coding sequence is TGTGCCAGCAGTTACTCGGGGGACGTAGGTGGCTACACCTTC.